These 26 T cell receptor beta chains came from one sample sequenced in a study of regulatory T cells in long-lasting Graves disease. In building TCR beta libraries, iRepertoire HTBI primers were used together with Arm-PCR of CDR3 regions. Via MiXCR, TCRdb re-called the multiplex PCR reads, giving one row per CDR3 protein. The table lists 250,000 to 300,000 distinct CDR3 sequences, around 20% of them singletons, with approximately 53% in the top ten. Time point reported: persistent/refractory GD, antithyroid drugs over 5 years with positive TRAb. Following extraction of RNA from PBMCs, that RNA was used to make the TCR library. This sample comprised peripheral blood mononuclear cells (PBMCs), obtained when the disease was refractory, from a patient treated with antithyroid drugs. The receptors originated from a female donor with Graves disease.

The genes are TRBV12-3 or TRBV12-4 and TRBJ1-6; possibly TRBD1 for D (5 bases). The CDR3 is made up of 15 amino acids. Between the trimmed V and J ends, which lost 3 bases and 1 base, there was a span of 7 bases. The CDR3 DNA reads TGTGCCAGCAGTTTCCGGGGGTCCTATAATTCACCCCTCCACTTT. It codes for CASSFRGSYNSPLHF.

This clonotype appeared many times. The V call is TRBV28, the J call TRBJ1-1, with D perhaps matching TRBD1 (6 bases). CDR3 size: 13 residues. The V end was cut by 10 bases, the J end by 4 bases, with 16 bases between. CDR1 is MDHEN, CDR2 SYDVKM, per germline. The CDR3 loop is CAILPPGATEAFF. The CDR3 bases are TGTGCCATTCTACCTCCGGGGGCCACTGAAGCTTTCTTT.

This sequence joins TRBV11-2 and TRBJ2-3; D perhaps matches TRBD2 (6 bases). This CDR3 is built from 15 residues. Germline CDR1 and CDR2: SGHAT and FQNNGV. Trimming pared 5 bases from V and 1 base from J, leaving 13 bases between. The CDR3 sequence: CASSLLASRTDTQYF. In DNA, the CDR3 is TGTGCCAGCAGCCTTCTAGCGTCACGCACAGATACGCAGTATTTT. Full variable domain (rest looked up from reference TRBV11-2 and TRBJ2-3): EAGVAQSPRYKIIEKRQSVAFWCNPISGHATLYWYQQILGQGPKLLIQFQNNGVVDDSQLPKDRFSAERLKGVDSTLKIQPAKLEDSAVYLCASSLLASRTDTQYFGPGTRLTVL.

This chain connects TRBV10-1 to TRBJ1-5, with 7 bases lining up with TRBD1. With 2 bases clipped from V and 0 bases from J, the junction kept 7 bases outside the gene matches. The CDR3 covers 17 residues. Germline CDR1 reads WNHNN; CDR2 reads SYGVQD (reference sequence). CDR3: CASSEPGQKYSNQPQHF. CDR3 coding DNA: TGCGCCAGCAGTGAGCCGGGACAGAAATATAGCAATCAGCCCCAGCATTTT.

This chain joins TRBV15 and TRBJ2-7; no reliable D call. The CDR3 loop spans 14 amino acids. V was pared by 1 base and J by 0 bases, with 7 bases between. Germline CDR1 is LNHNV and CDR2 is YYDKDF (reference sequence). Here the CDR3 DNA reads TGTGCCACCAGCAGAGCGCCCGGCTCCTACGAGCAGTACTTC. It yields the protein CATSRAPGSYEQYF.

CDR3 nucleotides: TGTGCCAGCAGCTTATTTTCTATCAGGGGAGGAACCTACGAGCAGTACTTC. Its translation: CASSLFSIRGGTYEQYF. The genes are TRBV11-2 and TRBJ2-7, with D perhaps given as TRBD1 or TRBD2 (6 bases each). Looked up from germline, CDR1 is SGHAT and CDR2 is FQNNGV. V was shortened by 2 bases and J by 2 bases, with 19 bases between the two germline ends. The CDR3 spans 17 residues.

The table lists this clonotype with many counts. The chain joins TRBV28 to TRBJ1-1, with 9 nucleotides matching TRBD1. J lost 11 bases, V lost 5 bases, and 3 bases had no gene match. Germline V gene sequence: CDR1 MDHEN, CDR2 SYDVKM. CDR3 length: 11 amino acids. The CDR3 nucleotides read TGTGCCAGCAGTAGGGACAGGGCTGCTTTCTTT. This codes for CASSRDRAAFF.

This clonotype appeared a few times. The DNA for the CDR3 is TGTGCCAGCAGTTACTCGGTCAGCCAGGGGGCAGAAAACATTCAGTACTTC. This encodes CASSYSVSQGAENIQYF. The V gene is TRBV6-7, the J gene TRBJ2-4, with TRBD1 identical over 8 bases. TRBV6-7 is filed as an ORF, its function uncertain. The CDR3 covers 17 residues. Germline trimming cut 0 bases from V and 5 bases from J; bases unmatched to any gene: 9.

About this clonotype: One base away lies a much larger clone, so this may be a sequencing read error. For the CDR3, the DNA is TGTGCCAGCAGTTGGACTAGCGGTAACACCGGGGAGCTGTTTTTT. It is translated as CASSWTSGNTGELFF. This sequence joins TRBV7-2 and TRBJ2-2; 10 bases align to TRBD2. The trim removed 6 bases at V and 2 bases at J, leaving 3 bases unmatched. CDR3 length: 15 amino acids. Germline V gene sequence: CDR1 SGHTA, CDR2 FQGNSA.

The CDR3, as DNA: TGTGCCTGGAGTTCCAGCACTGAAGCTTTCTTT. It specifies CAWSSSTEAFF. The rearrangement uses TRBV30 and TRBJ1-1, with D unresolved. The germline V gene encodes CDR1 GTSNPN and CDR2 SVGIG (reference sequence). The CDR3 sequence is 11 residues long. The V end was cut by 2 bases, the J end by 4 bases, with 5 bases between.

This chain uses TRBV20-1 with TRBJ2-7, with 7 nucleotides matching TRBD1. The ends lost 3 bases at V and 2 bases at J; junction bases unmatched: 4. CDR1 is DFQATT, CDR2 SNEGSKA, per germline (reference sequence). There are 13 residues in the CDR3. In DNA, the CDR3 is TGCAGTGCTAGGGTAGGGGGCCCCTACGAGCAGTACTTC. This sequence encodes CSARVGGPYEQYF.

The V and J genes are TRBV6-2 or TRBV6-3 and TRBJ2-3; 8 bases fit TRBD2. The CDR3 loop spans 15 amino acids. The V segment lost 6 bases and the J segment 6 bases; nucleotides outside the gene matches: 11. CDR1 and CDR2 from the germline V gene are MNHEY and SVGEGT. CDR3 protein: CASRSSGMSTDTQYF. In DNA form, the CDR3 reads TGTGCCAGCAGAAGTAGCGGGATGTCTACGGATACGCAGTATTTT.

This clonotype was found a few times. V and J are TRBV29-1 and TRBJ2-7; 7 positions match TRBD1. V dropped 6 bases and J dropped 0; count of bases not matched to a gene: 8. CDR3 length: 14 amino acids. Germline CDR1 is SQVTM and CDR2 is ANQGSEA. This chain's CDR3 is CSVRTGWSSYEQYF. CDR3 coding DNA: TGCAGCGTCCGGACAGGATGGAGCTCCTACGAGCAGTACTTC.

This clonotype was picked up many times. V usage is TRBV6-1 and J usage is TRBJ2-4; the D gene is possibly TRBD2 (5 bases). The CDR3 totals 14 residues. V was shortened by 8 bases and J by 6 bases, with 17 bases between the two germline ends. Germline V gene sequence: CDR1 MNHNS, CDR2 SASEGT. The CDR3 reads CASEGHSGGNIQYF. CDR3 nucleotide sequence: TGTGCCAGCGAAGGTCATTCTGGAGGAAACATTCAGTACTTC.

This clonotype was counted between two and nine times. The CDR3 DNA reads as TGTGCCAGCAGCGAAAGGACTAGCGGGAACACCGGGGAGCTGTTTTTT. This gives the protein CASSERTSGNTGELFF. This sequence joins TRBV7-8 and TRBJ2-2, with 10 bases fitting TRBD2. Germline CDR1 and CDR2: SGHVS and FQNEAQ. V lost 5 bases, J lost 1 base, and 4 bases stayed unmatched. The length of the CDR3 is 16 residues.

This clonotype appeared many times. V is TRBV28 and J is TRBJ2-5, with 9 bases lining up with TRBD1. This CDR3 is built from 15 residues. V lost 8 bases, J lost 1 base, and 8 bases stayed unmatched. Germline V gene sequence: CDR1 MDHEN, CDR2 SYDVKM. CDR3 nucleotides: TGTGCCAGCCGGGGGACAGGGAGGGCCCAAGAGACCCAGTACTTC. It yields the protein CASRGTGRAQETQYF.

This clonotype was counted many times. The chain recombines TRBV2 with TRBJ2-7; D may be TRBD1 or TRBD2 (5 bases each). The CDR3 consists of 13 residues. Germline V gene lookup returns CDR1 SNHLY and CDR2 FYNNEI. The V and J ends lost 4 bases and 4 bases respectively, with 11 bases between them. The CDR3 is CASSAGRTYEQYF. The CDR3 coding sequence is TGTGCCAGCAGTGCGGGACGGACTTACGAGCAGTACTTC.

This clonotype was seen many times. The V gene is TRBV28, the J gene TRBJ1-2; 10 bases fit TRBD1. CDR1 is MDHEN, CDR2 SYDVKM, per germline. This CDR3 has 19 amino acids. V shed 3 bases, J shed 0 bases, and the junction held 13 bases outside the gene matches. The CDR3, as DNA: TGTGCCAGCAGTTTGAGGGGGGGACAGGGGCTGAACTCTAACTATGGCTACACCTTC. Its translation is CASSLRGGQGLNSNYGYTF.

The rearrangement uses TRBV24-1 and TRBJ2-5; D is possibly TRBD1 (5 bases). The germline gives CDR1 KGHDR, CDR2 SFDVKD. The germline V and J ends were trimmed by 6 bases and 5 bases, with 12 bases remaining between them. This CDR3 has 13 residues. The CDR3: CATSSQGRETQYF. The CDR3 bases are TGTGCCACCAGTTCTCAGGGTCGTGAGACCCAGTACTTC.

This chain uses TRBV6-2 or TRBV6-3 with TRBJ2-3; no clear D gene. Trimming stripped 7 bases from V and 7 bases from J, with 15 bases between. The CDR3 is 13 amino acids. Germline CDR1 reads MNHEY; CDR2 reads SVGEGT. CDR3 sequence (DNA): TGTGCCAGCAAGGACCCCCTCGCGCATACGCAGTATTTT. It specifies CASKDPLAHTQYF.

There are a few counts of this clonotype. The genes are TRBV7-9 and TRBJ1-1; D is undetermined. The V gene's germline CDR1 is SEHNR and CDR2 FQNEAQ (reference sequence). This CDR3 is built from 16 residues. Trimming stripped 8 bases from V and 0 bases from J, with 19 bases between. CDR3 region: CASVPADPTLNTEAFF. CDR3 nucleotide sequence: TGTGCCAGCGTACCTGCTGACCCTACCCTGAACACTGAAGCTTTCTTT.

The rearrangement joins TRBV7-3 to TRBJ2-3; 14 nucleotides line up with TRBD2. Germline-derived CDR1 and CDR2 are SGHTA and FQGTGA. CDR3 length equals 16 residues. V gave up 4 bases and J gave up 6 bases; unmatched junction bases: 6. CDR3 residues: CASSSGTSGRGDTQYF. The CDR3 DNA reads as TGTGCCAGCAGCTCCGGGACTAGCGGGAGAGGGGATACGCAGTATTTT.

V gene TRBV7-2 combines with J gene TRBJ2-2, with a possible D match to TRBD1 (5 bases). This CDR3 region has 14 residues. V was clipped by 1 base and J by 7 bases, with 10 bases between them. The germline V gene encodes CDR1 SGHTA and CDR2 FQGNSA. DNA of the CDR3: TGTGCCAGCAGCTTAGTAGGGGTTAGCGGGGAGCTGTTTTTT. Translation gives CASSLVGVSGELFF.

This clonotype was counted ten times or more. V and J are TRBV9 and TRBJ2-5; 9 nucleotides align to TRBD2. CDR1 SGDLS and CDR2 YYNGEE come from the germline V gene. The CDR3 spans 15 residues. V was pared by 4 bases and J by 5 bases, with 9 bases of the junction left unmatched. In nucleotides, the CDR3 is TGTGCCAGCAGCTCCGGGACTAGCCTACAGGAGACCCAGTACTTC. Residues: CASSSGTSLQETQYF.

This clonotype has just a few counts. The chain has TRBV27 and TRBJ1-5; possible D gene TRBD1, 6 bases. Germline V gene lookup returns CDR1 MNHEY and CDR2 SMNVEV (reference sequence). This CDR3 has 17 amino acids. The V and J ends lost 4 bases and 3 bases respectively, with 19 bases between them. Here the CDR3 DNA reads TGTGCCAGCAGTTCCGGAATGTGGGGACAATCCAATCAGCCCCAGCATTTT. Protein product: CASSSGMWGQSNQPQHF.

This clonotype was recorded many times. V usage is TRBV28 and J usage is TRBJ2-7; 13 nucleotides align to TRBD2. The CDR3 consists of 14 residues. CDR1 is MDHEN and CDR2 is SYDVKM in the germline V gene. J gave up 10 bases and V 1 base, and 4 bases lay outside the gene matches. CDR3 loop: CASSLSGLAGYQYF. CDR3 DNA sequence: TGTGCCAGCAGTTTATCGGGACTAGCGGGATACCAGTACTTC.